Listed here is a single T cell receptor (beta chain). Its antigen is as yet unknown. Generated by immunoSEQ multiplex PCR, the TCRdb table keeps only in-frame clones and is missing some. The data contain around 170,000 clones, roughly 93% of them seen just once; the ten biggest clones take up 0.99%. This sample was taken from a study of T cell responses to AZD1222 COVID-19 vaccine. Study overall: Whether given at about 4 or about 12 weeks, second doses were pooled.

Study-level results: Spike-specific TCR breadth and depth were elevated following two AZD1222 doses. Just five to seven AZD1222 recipients tested seropositive at baseline.

In germline, CDR1 is LGHDT, CDR2 YNNKEL (reference sequence). The CDR3 runs 13 residues. The V end was cut by 1 base, the J end by 6 bases, with 8 bases between. The V call is TRBV3-1 (or the pseudogene TRBV3-2), the J call TRBJ2-3; TRBD2 might be the D (5 bases). Sample: peripheral blood, taken on day 0 of AZD1222 vaccination. The clonotype originates from an adult in good health. The CDR3 here is CASSQAGGDTQYF. For the CDR3, the DNA is TGTGCCAGCAGCCAAGCAGGCGGGGATACGCAGTATTTT.